The present entry profiles one T cell receptor (beta chain) with its context. No antigen is known for it. Per germline, CDR1 LNHDA and CDR2 SQIVND (reference sequence). V was clipped by 5 bases and J by 4 bases, with 6 bases between them. The CDR3 is 12 residues long. This entry comes from a study of cytomegalovirus exposure and HLA in healthy donors. Study-wide findings and caveats: Sequencing artifact likely explains a cluster of highly shared sequence variants.

PCR used 60 Vbeta primers and 13 Jbeta primers. This table comes from immunoSEQ multiplex PCR, and its TCRdb copy is limited to in-frame clones, with some not included. The data show around 150,000 clones, approximately 83% seen once. The source material was PBMCs. V is TRBV19 and J is TRBJ1-3; D not resolved. The clonotype was recovered from a man between 18 and 35 years old in good health and CMV-seropositive. CDR3 protein: CASSWSGNTIYF. In DNA, the CDR3 is TGTGCCAGTAGTTGGAGCGGAAACACCATATATTTT.